This is a list of T cell receptor beta chains from one sample in a study of T cell responses to AZD1222 COVID-19 vaccine. Sequencing was performed with immunoSEQ multiplex PCR; in TCRdb, only in-frame clones are kept and a portion is missing. The sample holds 100,000 to 140,000 clones; over 80% are singletons and the top ten take 5.5% to 7%. This specimen consisted of peripheral blood, obtained 28 days after the second AZD1222 dose. The receptors derive from an adult who received the AZD1222 COVID-19 vaccine. The CDR3 runs from the conserved cysteine through the conserved F or W. D genes are given only for firm matches. Only some rows state a clone size, as once, few, many or a class for expanded clones.

J,D,size,V,CDR3,DNA
TRBJ1-2,-,-,TRBV7-9,CASSGGGYTF,TGTGCCAGCAGCGGAGGGGGCTACACCTTC
TRBJ1-3,-,-,TRBV19,CASSIMSSGNTIYF,TGTGCCAGTAGTATCATGAGCTCTGGAAACACCATATATTTT
TRBJ2-2,TRBD2,-,TRBV14,CASSPLAGLDTGELFF,TGTGCCAGCAGCCCCCTAGCGGGGTTGGACACCGGGGAGCTGTTTTTT
TRBJ1-5,-,-,TRBV19,CASSMGGQPQHF,TGTGCCAGTAGTATGGGTGGTCAGCCCCAGCATTTT
TRBJ2-1,-,-,TRBV6-5,CASSYPPFTEQFF,TGTGCCAGCAGTTACCCACCCTTCACAGAGCAGTTCTTC
TRBJ2-3,-,-,TRBV7-9,CASSLVVVPNTDTQYF,TGTGCCAGCAGCTTAGTCGTCGTGCCCAACACAGATACGCAGTATTTT
TRBJ2-2,TRBD1,few,TRBV7-2,CASRTGQTGELFF,TGTGCCAGCAGGACAGGGCAGACCGGGGAGCTGTTTTTT
TRBJ1-1,-,-,TRBV2,CASRPGPTEAFF,TGTGCCAGCAGACCTGGTCCCACTGAAGCTTTCTTT
TRBJ2-7,TRBD1,-,TRBV2,CASSEQGDFYEQYF,TGTGCCAGCAGTGAACAGGGGGATTTCTACGAGCAGTACTTC
TRBJ2-3,-,-,TRBV14,CASSQKDKALAPDTQYF,TGTGCCAGCAGCCAAAAGGATAAGGCGCTAGCTCCAGATACGCAGTATTTT
TRBJ1-1,-,-,TRBV6-5,CASRVKFGTEAFF,TGTGCCAGCAGAGTCAAGTTTGGCACTGAAGCTTTCTTT
TRBJ2-6,-,-,TRBV4-2,CASSQDLSVGANVLTF,TGTGCCAGCAGCCAAGATCTATCCGTTGGGGCCAACGTCCTGACTTTC
TRBJ2-1,-,few,TRBV5-1,CASSLDGSSYNEQFF,TGCGCCAGCAGCTTGGACGGGAGCTCCTACAATGAGCAGTTCTTC
TRBJ1-2,-,-,TRBV4-1,CASSQVPVEGGHGYTF,TGCGCCAGCAGCCAAGTACCGGTGGAGGGAGGGCATGGCTACACCTTC
TRBJ1-2,TRBD1,-,TRBV6-5,CASSLFGTAGGGYTF,TGTGCCAGCAGCCTCTTCGGGACAGCCGGAGGTGGCTACACCTTC
TRBJ1-6,-,-,TRBV11-2,CASSQGGASGSSYNSPLHF,TGTGCCAGCAGCCAGGGTGGGGCCTCCGGTAGCTCCTATAATTCACCCCTCCACTTT
TRBJ1-6,-,-,TRBV7-2,CASSSLGGNSPLHF,TGTGCCAGCAGCTCACTCGGGGGGAATTCACCCCTCCACTTT
TRBJ1-6,-,-,TRBV18,CASSLDWEFSPLHF,TGTGCCAGCTCACTGGATTGGGAGTTTTCACCCCTCCACTTT
TRBJ1-5,-,-,TRBV5-5,CASSLSVTTYQPQHF,TGTGCCAGCAGCTTATCGGTCACGACCTATCAGCCCCAGCATTTT
TRBJ2-1,TRBD2,-,TRBV19,CASSRPSGINEQFF,TGTGCCAGTAGTAGACCTAGCGGTATCAATGAGCAGTTCTTC
TRBJ2-1,TRBD2,-,TRBV5-5,CASSRLATVSYNEQFF,TGTGCCAGCAGTCGACTAGCGACGGTATCCTACAATGAGCAGTTCTTC
TRBJ1-1,-,-,TRBV5-6,CASSFGQSNTEAFF,TGTGCCAGCAGCTTCGGACAGTCGAACACTGAAGCTTTCTTT
TRBJ1-2,-,-,TRBV6-5,CASSSSLGYGYTF,TGTGCCAGCAGTAGCTCCCTGGGCTATGGCTACACCTTC
TRBJ1-1,TRBD1,-,TRBV10-3,CAISESYDRAEAFF,TGTGCCATCAGTGAGTCGTACGACAGGGCTGAAGCTTTCTTT
TRBJ2-7,TRBD1,-,TRBV30,CAWRGQGYYEQYF,TGTGCCTGGAGGGGACAGGGCTACTACGAGCAGTACTTC
TRBJ2-3,TRBD2,-,TRBV10-1,CASSGTSGTQYF,TGCGCCAGCAGTGGGACTAGCGGTACGCAGTATTTT
TRBJ2-7,TRBD1,once,TRBV7-2,CASSTRQGYEQYF,TGTGCCAGCAGCACCCGACAGGGATACGAGCAGTACTTC
TRBJ2-4,-,-,TRBV28,CASSLVGSAKNIQYF,TGTGCCAGCAGTTTAGTCGGTTCAGCCAAAAACATTCAGTACTTC
TRBJ1-1,-,-,TRBV7-9,CASSWTRNTEAFF,TGTGCCAGCAGCTGGACACGGAACACTGAAGCTTTCTTT
TRBJ1-4,TRBD1,-,TRBV28,CASSSGDSRNEKLFF,TGTGCCAGCAGTTCCGGGGACAGCAGAAATGAAAAACTGTTTTTT
TRBJ1-1,-,-,TRBV28,CASSSGGASTEAFF,TGTGCCAGCAGTTCGGGGGGCGCAAGCACTGAAGCTTTCTTT
TRBJ2-5,-,-,TRBV27,CASSHRTRGGAEGTQYF,TGTGCCAGCAGCCACCGGACGAGAGGAGGGGCAGAGGGGACCCAGTACTTC
TRBJ2-1,-,-,TRBV4-2,CASSQEAGLMYNEQFF,TGTGCCAGCAGCCAAGAGGCGGGACTCATGTACAATGAGCAGTTCTTC
TRBJ1-2,-,-,TRBV7-8,CASSLGIWDPGYTF,TGTGCCAGCAGCTTAGGGATCTGGGATCCTGGCTACACCTTC
TRBJ1-3,-,-,TRBV4-3,CASSQGVGFGNTIYF,TGCGCCAGCAGCCAAGGGGTGGGGTTCGGAAACACCATATATTTT
TRBJ1-1,-,-,TRBV4-3,CASSQVDTNTEAFF,TGCGCCAGCAGCCAAGTAGACACCAACACTGAAGCTTTCTTT
TRBJ2-7,-,-,TRBV7-2,CASSLAPPSYEQYF,TGTGCCAGCAGCTTAGCGCCCCCCTCCTACGAGCAGTACTTC
TRBJ1-2,-,-,TRBV18,CASSPRRDPPDGYTF,TGTGCCAGCTCACCCAGGAGGGACCCACCCGATGGCTACACCTTC
TRBJ2-1,-,-,TRBV7-9,CASSKTNNEQFF,TGTGCCAGCAGCAAAACAAACAATGAGCAGTTCTTC
TRBJ1-2,-,-,TRBV20-1,CSADGNYGYTF,TGCAGTGCTGATGGGAACTATGGCTACACCTTC
TRBJ2-7,-,-,TRBV7-6,CASSLSLDSSYEQYF,TGTGCCAGCAGCTTAAGCCTGGACAGCTCCTACGAGCAGTACTTC
TRBJ2-3,TRBD1,-,TRBV5-5,CASSLRAGTGTQDTQYF,TGTGCCAGCAGCTTGCGGGCAGGGACAGGGACCCAAGATACGCAGTATTTT
TRBJ2-7,-,-,TRBV6-1,CASSEGQVYEQYF,TGTGCCAGCAGTGAAGGACAAGTCTACGAGCAGTACTTC
TRBJ2-2,-,once,TRBV15,CATSRGGQPNTGELFF,TGTGCCACCAGCAGAGGTGGACAGCCGAACACCGGGGAGCTGTTTTTT
TRBJ2-5,-,-,TRBV11-2,CASSYLEAHQETQYF,TGTGCCAGCAGCTACTTAGAGGCACACCAAGAGACCCAGTACTTC
TRBJ1-2,-,-,TRBV9,CASSAGGLRGYTF,TGTGCCAGCAGCGCCGGCGGGCTGAGGGGCTACACCTTC
TRBJ2-7,-,-,TRBV19,CASQGTVPYEQYF,TGTGCCAGTCAGGGGACCGTCCCCTACGAGCAGTACTTC